This T cell receptor (beta chain) was recovered during a study of circulating and synovial CD4+ cells in juvenile arthritis (dated by TCRdb to 2013 to 2014). About the investigation overall: Within each patient, the study compared the TCRbeta CDR3 repertoires of three groups: circulating HLA-DR+ CD4 T cells, bulk blood CD4 T cells, and synovial CD4 T cells. Repertoire sequencing was performed with the aim of confirming enrichment of synovial clonotypes in a circulating synovial-like CD4 T cell subset.

Library prep was done by the immunoSEQ multiplex PCR assay. An external provider performed TCRbeta CDR3 sequencing as a commercial service. On the authors' methods: The analyses used productive nucleotide sequences together with amino acid sequences obtained by in silico translation. Diversity was quantified by Renyi entropy over a range of alpha values, with sample size equalised by taking the median of 200 repeated subsamples. Pairwise repertoire distance was calculated as one minus the Chao-modified Jaccard index, correcting for under-sampling, and used for clustering. Frequency-weighted overlap with synovial clonotypes was calculated across 200 sample sizes, using 200 draws without replacement for each, and the value reported was the one at the size of the smaller sample. The clones in this table, taken by TCRdb from immuneACCESS, are in-frame only. Not every clone is retained; where verified, under half of the shortfall comes from an unresolved V gene, and the cause of the rest is unknown. That table is the source of V, J and clone size, and D and trimming were worked out from the DNA. In this sample the table shows 11,000 to 15,000 clones, 75% to 90% of which occur a single time. Approximately 3.6% of the sample is taken by the ten largest.

As concerns this clone: Its antigen is currently not known. There are no base qualities to consult, and no much larger clone falls within one base.

The study at large found these results: Overlap with synovium increased with sequencing depth, so measured shared-clonotype fractions likely underestimated the full repertoire overlap. The difference between circulating pathogenic-like lymphocytes and bulk blood T cells was not detected by traditional Vbeta family usage analysis. Circulating pathogenic-like lymphocytes were found to cluster with synovial T cells, and a substantially higher fraction of CDR3 sequences was shared with synovium by circulating pathogenic-like lymphocytes than by bulk blood. Because CPL samples and bulk blood CD4 samples differed in T cell genome counts by at least an order of magnitude, sample-size effects were addressed. Synovial and circulating pathogenic-like lymphocyte repertoires were less diverse than bulk blood CD4 repertoires, and some CPL samples were as oligoclonal as synovium.

As encoded in the germline V gene, CDR1 is MGHRA while CDR2 is YSYEKL. The CDR3 measures 15 amino acids from cysteine to phenylalanine. CDR3 DNA is the only sequence kept; it has 45 bases, read in frame from the first base. V is reduced by 4 bases and J by 7 bases, leaving a spacing of 17 bases between them. The sequenced samples were obtained from patients with active juvenile idiopathic arthritis. Right after thawing, the cells went straight into sorting, and Live/Dead Fixable Near-IR Stain was used to exclude dead cells. What was sequenced was CD4+ T cells from synovial fluid. This clonotype originated in a human patient with juvenile idiopathic arthritis. Some clones in this sample may be carry-over from other donors' samples. This receptor chain uses TRBV4-1 and TRBJ1-5, with the D segment identity uncertain. The CDR3 sequence is CASSPSILGRQPQHF. The DNA sequence is given as TGCGCCAGCAGCCCATCAATCCTTGGTAGACAGCCCCAGCATTTT.